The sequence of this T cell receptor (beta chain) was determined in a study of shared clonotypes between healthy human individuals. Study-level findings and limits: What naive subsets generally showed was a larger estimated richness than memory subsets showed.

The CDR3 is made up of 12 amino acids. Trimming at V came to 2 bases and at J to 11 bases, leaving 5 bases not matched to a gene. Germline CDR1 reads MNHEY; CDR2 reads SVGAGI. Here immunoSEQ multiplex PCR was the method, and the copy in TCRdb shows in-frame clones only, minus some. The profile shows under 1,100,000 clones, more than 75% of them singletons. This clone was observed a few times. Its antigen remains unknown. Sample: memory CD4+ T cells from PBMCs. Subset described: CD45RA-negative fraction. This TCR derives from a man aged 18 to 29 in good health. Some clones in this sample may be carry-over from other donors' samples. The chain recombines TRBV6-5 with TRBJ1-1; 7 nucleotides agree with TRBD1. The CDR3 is CASSYRTGDAFF. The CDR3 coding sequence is TGTGCCAGCAGTTACCGTACAGGGGATGCTTTCTTT.